The present entry profiles one TCR beta chain with its context. The data stem from a study of blood T cell repertoires in COVID-19. On the study more broadly: PBMCs, B-cell-depleted T cells, or T cells provided the cDNA or gDNA that made up the material.

This study enrolled people aged about 18 to 95 from 20 to 25 US geographic areas. Authors' methods: The assay estimated nucleated cells by amplifying reference gene primers. Profiled with immunoSEQ multiplex PCR; TCRdb holds only in-frame clones, not every one. D and trimming come from the DNA, and the V and J calls and clone size come from that table. The repertoire holds 310,000 or so clones, with just over 85% as singletons. Germline loops: CDR1 LNHDA, CDR2 SQIVND (reference sequence). CDR3 length: 16 residues. V was clipped by 4 bases and J by 9 bases; unmatched bases: 10. The origin of this receptor is a woman between 18 and 29 years old who had recovered from COVID-19. Sequenced material: PBMCs or T cells enriched from blood (not recorded which). V and J are TRBV19 and TRBJ1-6, with 9 bases that match TRBD1. Here the CDR3 DNA reads TGTGCCAGTAGTACCGCCTATGACAGGGGGACTTCACCCCTCCACTTT. Protein sequence: CASSTAYDRGTSPLHF.